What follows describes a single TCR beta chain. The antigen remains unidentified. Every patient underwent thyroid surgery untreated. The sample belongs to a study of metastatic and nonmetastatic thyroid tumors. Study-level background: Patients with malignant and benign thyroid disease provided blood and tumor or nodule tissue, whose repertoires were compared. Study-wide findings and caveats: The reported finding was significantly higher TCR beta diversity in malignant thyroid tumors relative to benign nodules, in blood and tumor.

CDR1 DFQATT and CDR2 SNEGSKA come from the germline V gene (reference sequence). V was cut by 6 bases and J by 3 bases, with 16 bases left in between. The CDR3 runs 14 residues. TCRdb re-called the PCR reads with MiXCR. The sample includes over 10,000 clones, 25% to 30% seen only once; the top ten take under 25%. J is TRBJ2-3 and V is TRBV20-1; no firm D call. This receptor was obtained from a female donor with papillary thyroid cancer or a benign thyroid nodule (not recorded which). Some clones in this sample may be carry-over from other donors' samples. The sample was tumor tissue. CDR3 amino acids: CSAPIFGRTDTQYF. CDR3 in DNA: TGCAGTGCCCCAATTTTCGGAAGAACAGATACGCAGTATTTT.